Shown below are 31 T cell receptor beta chains from a single sample sequenced in a study of shared clonotypes between healthy human individuals (dated by TCRdb to 2020 to 2021). Library preparation employed the immunoSEQ multiplex PCR assay. TCRdb holds this immuneACCESS table with in-frame rearrangements only. Some clones are missing; in checked studies, unresolved V genes explain under half, and the rest has no known cause. The sample contains about 2 million clones, approximately 95% of them found a single time. The ten most abundant clones make up about 0.13% of the sample. Specimen: naive CD4+ T cells sorted from blood. In the paper's terms, the cell subset or site label means: CD45RA+ positively selected. These receptor sequences come from a man in his late teens or twenties in good health.

The chain uses TRBV6-1 and TRBJ2-5; D is ambiguous. The CDR3 extends over 9 amino acids. V was trimmed by 6 bases and J by 9 bases, leaving 5 bases between them. Germline V CDR1 and CDR2: MNHNS, SASEGT. In nucleotides, the CDR3 is TGTGCCAGCAGCCATCCCCAGTACTTC. It encodes CASSHPQYF.

V and J are TRBV18 and TRBJ2-2, with D hard to call. Germline CDR1 is KGHSH and CDR2 is LQKENI. This CDR3 has 14 residues. Deletions cut 5 bases from V and 1 base from J, with 8 bases between. Here the CDR3 DNA reads TGTGCCAGCTCATCAGACGAGAACACCGGGGAGCTGTTTTTT. Translation: CASSSDENTGELFF.

The gene calls are TRBV5-4 and TRBJ2-1; D not resolved. CDR1 and CDR2 (germline): SGHNT, YYREEE (reference sequence). This CDR3 comprises 14 residues. V lost 2 bases and J lost 0, with 6 bases in between. The CDR3 loop reads CASSLKDSYNEQFF. The CDR3 DNA follows: TGTGCCAGCAGCTTAAAGGACTCCTACAATGAGCAGTTCTTC. Variable domain in full (rest from reference TRBV5-4 and TRBJ2-1): ETGVTQSPTHLIKTRGQQVTLRCSSQSGHNTVSWYQQALGQGPQFIFQYYREEENGRGNFPPRFSGLQFPNYSSELNVNALELDDSALYLCASSLKDSYNEQFFGPGTRLTVL.

This chain uses TRBV29-1 with TRBJ1-1; D unclear. Germline CDR1 is SQVTM and CDR2 is ANQGSEA. V gave up 5 bases and J gave up 0 bases, with 16 bases separating them. CDR3 size: 15 residues. For the CDR3, the DNA is TGCAGCGTTCGCCAGCGAGTTAACATGAACACTGAAGCTTTCTTT. Protein product: CSVRQRVNMNTEAFF.

The CDR3 is CASSPSGEHEQYF. CDR3 bases: TGTGCCAGCAGCCCTTCGGGGGAGCACGAGCAGTACTTC. This chain uses TRBV5-4 with TRBJ2-7; D may be TRBD2 (6 bases). Germline V gene lookup returns CDR1 SGHNT and CDR2 YYREEE (reference sequence). Deletions cut 4 bases from V and 5 bases from J, with 13 bases between. The CDR3 runs to 13 residues.

The CDR3 sequence: CASSLGFAGHVHF. The CDR3 coding sequence is TGTGCCAGCAGCTTAGGATTTGCGGGACATGTACATTTT. The chain employs TRBV11-2 and TRBJ1-5, with TRBD1 as a possible D gene (6 bases). Trimming stripped 1 base from V and 16 bases from J, with 17 bases between. From germline, CDR1 is SGHAT and CDR2 FQNNGV. The CDR3 has 13 amino acids.

The rearrangement uses TRBV20-1 and TRBJ2-7; D is possibly TRBD1 or TRBD2 (5 bases each). The CDR3 is made up of 11 amino acids. V shed 6 bases and J shed 2 bases, with 8 bases lying between them. Per the germline V gene, CDR1 is DFQATT and CDR2 is SNEGSKA (reference sequence). This CDR3 is CSAGPTYEQYF. The CDR3 DNA sequence: TGCAGTGCGGGACCTACCTACGAGCAGTACTTC.

A note on this clone: The junction does not match germline at one end; this may be a read error. The chain links TRBV7-7 to TRBJ2-5; TRBD1 or TRBD2 may be the D gene (6 bases each). Germline lookup yields CDR1 SSHAT and CDR2 FNYEAQ (reference sequence). The CDR3 runs to 13 residues. CDR3 nucleotides: TGTGCTAGCAGCTTAGGGGGGCTAGAGACCCAGTACTTC. Translating gives CASSLGGLETQYF. The variable domain in full, with the rest retrieved from reference TRBV7-7 and TRBJ2-5, is GAGVSQSPRYKVTKRGQDVTLRCDPISSHATLYWYQQALGQGPEFLTYFNYEAQPDKSGLPSDRFSAERPEGSISTLTIQRTEQRDSAMYRCASSLGGLETQYFGPGTRLLVL.

The V and J genes are TRBV10-3 and TRBJ2-7; TRBD1 might be the D (5 bases). The germline V and J ends were trimmed by 4 bases and 0 bases, with 7 bases remaining between them. CDR1 and CDR2 (germline): ENHRY, SYGVKD. There are 13 residues in the CDR3. CDR3 coding DNA: TGTGCCATCAGTGTCGACAGCTCCTACGAGCAGTACTTC. Amino acid sequence: CAISVDSSYEQYF.

The chain joins TRBV15 to TRBJ2-7; D possibly matches TRBD1 or TRBD2 (5 bases each). Germline V gives CDR1 LNHNV, CDR2 YYDKDF (reference sequence). V shed 0 bases and J shed 6 bases, with 24 bases lying between them. The CDR3 has 18 amino acids. CDR3 region: CATSRDRVPGTAQGEQYF. The CDR3 coding sequence is TGTGCCACCAGCAGAGACCGTGTCCCTGGGACGGCTCAAGGCGAGCAGTACTTC.

This rearrangement joins TRBV30 to TRBJ1-1; D call uncertain. The CDR3 runs to 14 residues. Germline CDR1 and CDR2: GTSNPN and SVGIG (reference sequence). The V end was cut by 2 bases, the J end by 3 bases, with 13 bases between. CDR3 sequence: CAWSLIKGYTEAFF. The CDR3 DNA sequence: TGTGCCTGGAGTCTTATCAAGGGTTACACTGAAGCTTTCTTT.

The J gene is TRBJ1-3, the V gene TRBV18; D not certain. CDR3 length: 16 amino acids. Between the trimmed V and J ends, which lost 4 bases and 1 base, there was a span of 14 bases. Germline CDR1 KGHSH, CDR2 LQKENI. The CDR3 nucleotides are TGTGCCAGCTCACTTCCCCCCGGGGTTTCTGGAAACACCATATATTTT. This gives the protein CASSLPPGVSGNTIYF.

The chain combines TRBV7-6 with TRBJ2-7; the match to TRBD2 covers 9 bases. The CDR3 extends over 17 amino acids. Germline V CDR1 and CDR2: SGHVS, FNYEAQ. V lost 8 bases and J lost 2; bases outside the gene matches: 16. CDR3 residues: CASQNDITAGGPYEQYF. CDR3 nucleotide sequence: TGTGCCAGCCAAAACGATATAACAGCGGGAGGACCCTACGAGCAGTACTTC.

The rearrangement links TRBV5-1 to TRBJ2-7, with a weak D call TRBD1 (6 bases). Looked up from germline, CDR1 is SGHRS and CDR2 is YFSETQ. Trimming removed 4 bases from V and 7 bases from J, with 12 bases in between. The CDR3 has 12 amino acids. CDR3 loop: CASSAGTREQYF. The CDR3 DNA reads TGCGCCAGCAGCGCCGGGACACGGGAGCAGTACTTC.

This clone has only one observation. This CDR3 reads CASSREQRADTQYF. The CDR3 DNA sequence: TGCGCCAGCAGCCGTGAGCAGCGGGCAGATACGCAGTATTTT. The V and J genes are TRBV4-3 and TRBJ2-3, with D maybe TRBD2 (6 bases). V was shortened by 4 bases and J by 4 bases, with 12 bases between the two germline ends. Germline CDR1 reads LGHNA; CDR2 reads YSLEER. This CDR3 spans 14 amino acids.

The chain combines TRBV29-1 with TRBJ2-2; D remains ambiguous. The germline gives CDR1 SQVTM, CDR2 ANQGSEA. The CDR3 spans 12 residues. With 1 base removed from V and 4 bases from J, the gap between germline ends came to 4 bases. This CDR3 reads CSVEVLTGELFF. Here the CDR3 DNA reads TGCAGCGTTGAAGTTCTCACCGGGGAGCTGTTTTTT.

This chain links TRBV30 with TRBJ2-2; a possible D gene is TRBD1 (6 bases). The CDR3 is 13 amino acids. Germline V gene lookup returns CDR1 GTSNPN and CDR2 SVGIG (reference sequence). V shed 4 bases and J shed 0 bases, with 6 bases lying between them. The DNA of the CDR3 is TGTGCCTGGAAGGGGGCGAACACCGGGGAGCTGTTTTTT. This codes for CAWKGANTGELFF.

V and J are TRBV7-2 and TRBJ2-1; D unclear. Germline V CDR1 and CDR2: SGHTA, FQGNSA. Trimming shortened V by 5 bases and J by 4 bases, and 12 bases separated the two germline ends. The CDR3 loop spans 14 amino acids. CDR3 sequence (DNA): TGTGCCAGCAGCCCTAGTAGTGATTACAATGAGCAGTTCTTC. Amino acid sequence: CASSPSSDYNEQFF.

The chain employs TRBV6-1 and TRBJ1-5; D unclear. CDR3 length: 11 residues. Deletions cut 5 bases from V and 6 bases from J, with 5 bases between. The germline V gene encodes CDR1 MNHNS and CDR2 SASEGT. The chain's CDR3 is CASSQAQPQHF. The CDR3 nucleotides are TGTGCCAGCAGTCAGGCTCAGCCCCAGCATTTT.

This clone was found once. V and J are TRBV28 and TRBJ2-7; TRBD1 aligns across 7 bases. The CDR3 extends over 16 amino acids. Looked up from germline, CDR1 is MDHEN and CDR2 is SYDVKM. V was pared by 6 bases and J by 2 bases, with 13 bases of the junction left unmatched. This CDR3 reads CASSPPGHRGPYEQYF. In nucleotides, the CDR3 is TGTGCCAGCAGCCCCCCAGGTCACAGGGGACCCTACGAGCAGTACTTC.

As regards this clone: Just one base apart from a much larger clone, this may be a read error. This sample includes further DNA sequences coding for the same CDR3. The genes are TRBV11-2 and TRBJ2-2; D is perhaps TRBD1 (6 bases). Germline lookup yields CDR1 SGHAT and CDR2 FQNNGV. CDR3 length: 13 residues. The CDR3 reads CASSGTGTGELFF. The CDR3 nucleotides read TGCGCCAGCAGCGGCACAGGGACCGGGGAGCTGTTTTTT.

This chain joins TRBV15 and TRBJ1-4, with TRBD1 matching 7 bases. The junction had 4 bases not matched to a gene; V was cut back by 3 bases and J by 6 bases. The V gene's germline CDR1 is LNHNV and CDR2 YYDKDF (reference sequence). This CDR3 is 14 amino acids long. The CDR3 sequence: CATSSRQGDEKLFF. CDR3 DNA sequence: TGTGCCACCAGCAGTAGACAGGGTGATGAAAAACTGTTTTTT.

This clone was recorded only once. The genes are TRBV5-6 and TRBJ1-3, with TRBD1 as a possible D gene (6 bases). The ends were cut back, 2 bases at V and 0 bases at J, with 12 bases in the middle. The germline gives CDR1 SGHDT, CDR2 YYEEEE. CDR3 length: 16 residues. CDR3 residues: CASSFRGTLSGNTIYF. CDR3 bases: TGTGCCAGCAGCTTTAGGGGGACCCTCTCTGGAAACACCATATATTTT.

This rearrangement joins TRBV19 to TRBJ1-2; 7 nucleotides align to TRBD1. The CDR3 extends over 13 amino acids. Germline assignment: CDR1 LNHDA and CDR2 SQIVND (reference sequence). The V segment lost 4 bases and the J segment 7 bases; nucleotides outside the gene matches: 6. The CDR3 DNA follows: TGTGCCAGTAGTAGTCACAGGGGAGTTGGCTACACCTTC. Amino acid sequence: CASSSHRGVGYTF.

Remarks on this clone: Other DNA sequences within the sample encode an identical CDR3. V and J are TRBV7-2 and TRBJ2-7; tentative D call: TRBD2 (5 bases). The germline V gene encodes CDR1 SGHTA and CDR2 FQGNSA. V lost 1 base, J lost 3 bases, and 13 bases lay in between. The CDR3 has 15 residues. The CDR3 is CASSLVGTGGYEQYF. CDR3 DNA sequence: TGTGCCAGCAGCTTAGTTGGCACCGGAGGCTACGAGCAGTACTTC.

The chain is built from TRBV10-3 and TRBJ1-1, with D maybe TRBD1 (5 bases). This CDR3 region has 15 residues. V was clipped by 5 bases and J by 0 bases, with 13 bases between them. The germline V gene encodes CDR1 ENHRY and CDR2 SYGVKD. Written as DNA, the CDR3 is TGTGCCATCAGTCCACAGGAGCCGATGAACACTGAAGCTTTCTTT. Translating gives CAISPQEPMNTEAFF.

This sequence joins TRBV28 and TRBJ2-5; tentatively, D is TRBD2 (6 bases). The CDR3 covers 11 residues. Germline V CDR1 and CDR2: MDHEN, SYDVKM. The V end lost 7 bases, the J end lost 13 bases, and 16 bases lay between the germline ends. The CDR3 coding sequence is TGTGCCAGCACCTCTGGGGGGTCGGTGTACTTC. Translated: CASTSGGSVYF.

The V call is TRBV5-5, the J call TRBJ1-5; tentatively, D is TRBD1 (5 bases). CDR1 is SGHKS and CDR2 is YYEKEE in the germline V gene (reference sequence). V lost 0 bases, J lost 6 bases, and 10 bases lay in between. This CDR3 has 14 amino acids. CDR3 sequence: CASSLEGFRQPQHF. The CDR3 DNA sequence: TGTGCCAGCAGCTTGGAGGGGTTCCGTCAGCCCCAGCATTTT.

Written as DNA, the CDR3 is TGTGCCAGCTCCCCCTCGGAGGGCACCATGAACACTGAAGCTTTCTTT. Protein product: CASSPSEGTMNTEAFF. V gene TRBV18 combines with J gene TRBJ1-1; D is uncertain. V was trimmed by 6 bases and J by 0 bases, leaving 17 bases between them. The CDR3 is 16 residues long. Germline assignment: CDR1 KGHSH and CDR2 LQKENI.

The genes are TRBV4-3 and TRBJ2-7, with 10 nucleotides matching TRBD2. Germline V CDR1 and CDR2: LGHNA, YSLEER. V was pared by 0 bases and J by 3 bases, with 2 bases of the junction left unmatched. The CDR3 sequence is 15 residues long. The CDR3 loop reads CASSQETSGIYEQYF. CDR3 in DNA: TGCGCCAGCAGCCAAGAAACTAGCGGGATCTACGAGCAGTACTTC.

Only one count was recorded for this clone. This rearrangement joins TRBV4-2 to TRBJ2-1; TRBD2 agrees at 9 bases. The CDR3 runs 17 residues. Germline values: CDR1 LGHNA, CDR2 YNFKEQ. V lost 0 bases to trimming and J lost 4 bases; unmatched junction nucleotides: 7. The CDR3 bases are TGTGCCAGCAGCCAAGAAGGAAAGACTAGCGGATACAATGAGCAGTTCTTC. Its protein is CASSQEGKTSGYNEQFF.